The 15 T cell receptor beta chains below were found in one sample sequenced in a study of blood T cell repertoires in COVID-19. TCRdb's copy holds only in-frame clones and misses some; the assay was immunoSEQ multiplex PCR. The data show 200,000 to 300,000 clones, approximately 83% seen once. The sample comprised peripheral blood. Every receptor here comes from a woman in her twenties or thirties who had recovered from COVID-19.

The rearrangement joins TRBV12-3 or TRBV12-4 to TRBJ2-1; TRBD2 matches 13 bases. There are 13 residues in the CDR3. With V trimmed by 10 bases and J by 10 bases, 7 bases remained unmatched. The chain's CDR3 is CATLLAGGWEQFF. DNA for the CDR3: TGTGCCACCCTACTAGCGGGGGGGTGGGAGCAGTTCTTC.

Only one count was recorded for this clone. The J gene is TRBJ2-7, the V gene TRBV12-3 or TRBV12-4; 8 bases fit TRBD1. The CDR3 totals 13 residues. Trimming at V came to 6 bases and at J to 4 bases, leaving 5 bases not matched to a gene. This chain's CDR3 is CASRGQGMYEQYF. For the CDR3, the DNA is TGTGCCAGCAGAGGACAGGGAATGTACGAGCAGTACTTC.

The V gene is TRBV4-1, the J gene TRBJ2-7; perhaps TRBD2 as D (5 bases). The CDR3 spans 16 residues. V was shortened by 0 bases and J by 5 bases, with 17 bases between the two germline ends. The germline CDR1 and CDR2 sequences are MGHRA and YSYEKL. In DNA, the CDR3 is TGCGCCAGCAGCCAAGAGAGTCTTCCCCAGAGGGACGAGCAGTACTTC. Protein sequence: CASSQESLPQRDEQYF.

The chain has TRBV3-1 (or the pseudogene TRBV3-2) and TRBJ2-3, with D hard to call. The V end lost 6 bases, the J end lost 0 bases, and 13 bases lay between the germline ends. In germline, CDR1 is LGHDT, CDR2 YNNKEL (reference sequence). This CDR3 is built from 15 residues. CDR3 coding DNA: TGTGCCAGCAGTTTCATTACTCCTAGCACAGATACGCAGTATTTT. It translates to CASSFITPSTDTQYF.

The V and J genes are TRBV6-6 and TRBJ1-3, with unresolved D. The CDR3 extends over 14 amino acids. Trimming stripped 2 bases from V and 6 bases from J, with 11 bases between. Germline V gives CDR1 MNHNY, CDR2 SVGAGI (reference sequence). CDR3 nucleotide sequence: TGTGCCAGCAGTTACGGAGGCCGCACAAACACCATATATTTT. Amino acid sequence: CASSYGGRTNTIYF.

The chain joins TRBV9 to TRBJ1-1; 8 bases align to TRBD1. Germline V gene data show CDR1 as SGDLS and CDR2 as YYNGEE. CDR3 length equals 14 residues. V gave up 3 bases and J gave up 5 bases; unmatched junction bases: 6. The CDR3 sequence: CASSDTGGGTEAFF. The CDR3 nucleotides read TGTGCCAGCAGCGACACAGGGGGAGGTACTGAAGCTTTCTTT.

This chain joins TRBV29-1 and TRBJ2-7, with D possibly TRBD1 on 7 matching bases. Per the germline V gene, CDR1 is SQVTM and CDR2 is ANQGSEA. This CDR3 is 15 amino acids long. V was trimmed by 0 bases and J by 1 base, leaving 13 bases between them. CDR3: CSVEDWAGGSYEQYF. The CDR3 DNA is TGCAGCGTTGAAGATTGGGCAGGGGGGTCCTACGAGCAGTACTTC.

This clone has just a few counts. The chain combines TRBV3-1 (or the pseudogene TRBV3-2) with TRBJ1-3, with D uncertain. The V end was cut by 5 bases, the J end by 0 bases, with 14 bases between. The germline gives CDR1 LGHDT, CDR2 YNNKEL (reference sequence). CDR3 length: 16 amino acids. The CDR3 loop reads CASSFWTGSSGNTIYF. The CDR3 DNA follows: TGTGCCAGCAGCTTTTGGACGGGAAGCTCTGGAAACACCATATATTTT.

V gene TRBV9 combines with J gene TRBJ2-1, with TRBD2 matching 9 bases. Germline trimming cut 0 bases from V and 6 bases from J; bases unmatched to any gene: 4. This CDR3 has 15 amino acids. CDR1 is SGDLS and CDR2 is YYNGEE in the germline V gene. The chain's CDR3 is CASSVEGAGGNEQFF. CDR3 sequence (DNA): TGTGCCAGCAGCGTAGAGGGAGCGGGGGGCAATGAGCAGTTCTTC.

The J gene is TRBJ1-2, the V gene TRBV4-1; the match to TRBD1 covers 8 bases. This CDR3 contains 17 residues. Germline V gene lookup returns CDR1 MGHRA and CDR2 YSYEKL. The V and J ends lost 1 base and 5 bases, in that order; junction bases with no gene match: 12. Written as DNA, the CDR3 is TGCGCCAGCAGCCAAGTTCCTAGGGCAGGGGGCGGTTATGGCTACACCTTC. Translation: CASSQVPRAGGGYGYTF.

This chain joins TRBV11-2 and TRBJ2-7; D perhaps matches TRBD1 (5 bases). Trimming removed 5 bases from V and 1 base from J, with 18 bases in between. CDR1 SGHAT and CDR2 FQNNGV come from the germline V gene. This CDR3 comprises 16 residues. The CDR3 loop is CASSLSRTPNSYEQYF. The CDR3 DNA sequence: TGTGCCAGCAGCCTTAGCCGGACACCTAATTCCTACGAGCAGTACTTC.

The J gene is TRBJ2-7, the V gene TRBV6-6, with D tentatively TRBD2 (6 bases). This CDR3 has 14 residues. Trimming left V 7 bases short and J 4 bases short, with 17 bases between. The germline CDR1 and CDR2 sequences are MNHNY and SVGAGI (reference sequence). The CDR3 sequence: CASMPSVLGYEQYF. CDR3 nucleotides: TGTGCCAGCATGCCTAGCGTGTTGGGTTACGAGCAGTACTTC.

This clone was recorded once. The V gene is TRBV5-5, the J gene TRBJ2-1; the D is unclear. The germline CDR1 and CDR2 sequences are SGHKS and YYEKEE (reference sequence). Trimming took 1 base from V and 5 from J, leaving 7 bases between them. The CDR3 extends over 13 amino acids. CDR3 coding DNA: TGTGCCAGCAGCTTGCTACCCCACAATGAGCAGTTCTTC. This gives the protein CASSLLPHNEQFF.

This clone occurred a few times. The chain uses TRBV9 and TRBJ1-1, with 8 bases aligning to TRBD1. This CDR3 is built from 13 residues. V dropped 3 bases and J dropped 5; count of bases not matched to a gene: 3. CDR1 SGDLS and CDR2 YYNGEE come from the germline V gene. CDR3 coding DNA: TGTGCCAGCAGCGGGACAGGGATTACTGAAGCTTTCTTT. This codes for CASSGTGITEAFF.

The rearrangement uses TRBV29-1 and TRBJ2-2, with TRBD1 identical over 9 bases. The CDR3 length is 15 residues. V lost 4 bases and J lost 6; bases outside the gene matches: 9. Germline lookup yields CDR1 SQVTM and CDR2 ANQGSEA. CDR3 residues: CSVGPTGGRAGELFF. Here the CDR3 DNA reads TGCAGCGTTGGACCCACAGGGGGCCGGGCCGGGGAGCTGTTTTTT.